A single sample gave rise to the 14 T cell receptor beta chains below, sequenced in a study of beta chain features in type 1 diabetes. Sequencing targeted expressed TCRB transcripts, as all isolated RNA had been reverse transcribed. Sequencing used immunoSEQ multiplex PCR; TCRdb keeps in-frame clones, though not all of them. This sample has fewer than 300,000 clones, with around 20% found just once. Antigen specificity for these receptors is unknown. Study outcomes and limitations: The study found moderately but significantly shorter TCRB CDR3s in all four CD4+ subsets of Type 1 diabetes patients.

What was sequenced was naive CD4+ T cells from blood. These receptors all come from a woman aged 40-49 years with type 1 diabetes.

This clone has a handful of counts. The CDR3 DNA is TGTGCCATCAGTGTAGGAGGAGGTACAGATACGCAGTATTTT. Its translation: CAISVGGGTDTQYF. V is TRBV10-3 and J is TRBJ2-3; perhaps TRBD2 as D (5 bases). Per germline, CDR1 ENHRY and CDR2 SYGVKD. V shed 4 bases and J shed 3 bases, with 11 bases lying between them. The CDR3 loop spans 14 amino acids.

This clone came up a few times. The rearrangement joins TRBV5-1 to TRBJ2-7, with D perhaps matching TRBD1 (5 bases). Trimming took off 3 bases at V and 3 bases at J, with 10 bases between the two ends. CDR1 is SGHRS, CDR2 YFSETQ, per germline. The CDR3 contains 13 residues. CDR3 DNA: TGCGCCAGCAGCTCTGGACAAGACTACGAGCAGTACTTC. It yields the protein CASSSGQDYEQYF.

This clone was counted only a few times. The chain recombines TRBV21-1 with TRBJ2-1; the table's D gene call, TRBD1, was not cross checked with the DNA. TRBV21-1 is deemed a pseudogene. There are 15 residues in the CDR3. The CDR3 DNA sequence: TGTGCCAGCAGCCCGTCCCCCCAGGGGAAGGATGAGCAGTTCTTC. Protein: CASSPSPQGKDEQFF.

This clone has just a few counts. CDR3: CAGSGLVFNEQYF. CDR3 in DNA: TGTGCCGGAAGCGGACTAGTATTTAACGAGCAGTACTTC. The V call is TRBV2, the J call TRBJ2-7; 7 bases agree with TRBD2. V shed 11 bases, J shed 5 bases, and the junction held 12 bases outside the gene matches. Germline CDR1 SNHLY, CDR2 FYNNEI. The CDR3 has 13 residues.

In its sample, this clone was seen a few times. CDR3 sequence (DNA): TGTGCCAGCAGCTCTGGGGGGGCTGGGAGCTCTGGGGCCAACGTCCTGACTTTC. Translated: CASSSGGAGSSGANVLTF. This chain links TRBV7-8 with TRBJ2-6, with D perhaps TRBD2 (7 bases). Germline V gene sequence: CDR1 SGHVS, CDR2 FQNEAQ. CDR3 length: 18 amino acids. V was shortened by 4 bases and J by 0 bases, with 16 bases between the two germline ends.

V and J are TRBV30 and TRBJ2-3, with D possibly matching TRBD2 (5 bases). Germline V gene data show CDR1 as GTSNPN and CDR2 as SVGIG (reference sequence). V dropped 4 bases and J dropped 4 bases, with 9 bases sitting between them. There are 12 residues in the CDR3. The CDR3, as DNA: TGTGCCTGGACGGGGTGGGCAGATACGCAGTATTTT. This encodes CAWTGWADTQYF.

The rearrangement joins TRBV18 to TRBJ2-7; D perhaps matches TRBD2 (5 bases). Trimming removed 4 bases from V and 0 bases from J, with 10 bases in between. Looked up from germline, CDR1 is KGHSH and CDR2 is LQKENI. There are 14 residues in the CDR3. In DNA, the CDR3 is TGTGCCAGCTCACTTGGACGGGACTCCTACGAGCAGTACTTC. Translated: CASSLGRDSYEQYF.

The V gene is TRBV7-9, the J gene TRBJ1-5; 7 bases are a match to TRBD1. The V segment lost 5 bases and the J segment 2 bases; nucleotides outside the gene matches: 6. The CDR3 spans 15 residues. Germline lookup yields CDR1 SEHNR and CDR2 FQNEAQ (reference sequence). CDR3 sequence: CASSPGTVGNQPQHF. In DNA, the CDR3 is TGTGCCAGCAGCCCCGGGACAGTTGGCAATCAGCCCCAGCATTTT.

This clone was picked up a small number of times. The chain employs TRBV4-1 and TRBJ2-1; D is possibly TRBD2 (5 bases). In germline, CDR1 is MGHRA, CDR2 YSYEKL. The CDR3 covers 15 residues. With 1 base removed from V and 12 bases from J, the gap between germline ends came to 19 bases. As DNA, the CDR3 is TGCGCCAGCAGCCAAGTGGATAGCGCGGTTTCGGGGCAGTTCTTC. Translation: CASSQVDSAVSGQFF.

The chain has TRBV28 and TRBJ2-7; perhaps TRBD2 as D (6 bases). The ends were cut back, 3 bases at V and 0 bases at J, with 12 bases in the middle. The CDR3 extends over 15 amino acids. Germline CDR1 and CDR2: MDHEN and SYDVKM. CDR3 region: CASSFPGDLSYEQYF. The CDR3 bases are TGTGCCAGCAGTTTCCCGGGAGACCTCTCCTACGAGCAGTACTTC. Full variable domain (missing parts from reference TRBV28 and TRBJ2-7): DVKVTQSSRYLVKRTGEKVFLECVQDMDHENMFWYRQDPGLGLRLIYFSYDVKMKEKGDIPEGYSVSREKKERFSLILESASTNQTSMYLCASSFPGDLSYEQYFGPGTRLTVT.

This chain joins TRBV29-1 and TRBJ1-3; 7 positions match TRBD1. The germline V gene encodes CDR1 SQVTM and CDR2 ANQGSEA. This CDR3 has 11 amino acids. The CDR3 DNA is TGCAGGACAGGGTCTGGAAACACCATATATTTT. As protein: CRTGSGNTIYF.

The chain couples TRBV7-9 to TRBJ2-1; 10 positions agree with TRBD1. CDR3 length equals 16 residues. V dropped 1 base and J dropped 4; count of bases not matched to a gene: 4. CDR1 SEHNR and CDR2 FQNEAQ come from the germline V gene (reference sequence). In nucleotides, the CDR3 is TGTGCCAGCAGCTTAGAGGGGACAGGGGCATACAATGAGCAGTTCTTC. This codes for CASSLEGTGAYNEQFF.

The CDR3 loop reads CASSVDGGGYNEQFF. The CDR3 nucleotides are TGTGCCAGCAGCGTAGATGGGGGAGGGTACAATGAGCAGTTCTTC. The chain combines TRBV9 with TRBJ2-1; 7 bases match TRBD2. The V and J ends lost 0 bases and 4 bases, in that order; junction bases with no gene match: 4. The CDR3 sequence is 15 residues long. CDR1 SGDLS and CDR2 YYNGEE come from the germline V gene. Complete variable domain (other parts from reference TRBV9 and TRBJ2-1): DSGVTQTPKHLITATGQRVTLRCSPRSGDLSVYWYQQSLDQGLQFLIQYYNGEERAKGNILERFSAQQFPDLHSELNLSSLELGDSALYFCASSVDGGGYNEQFFGPGTRLTVL.

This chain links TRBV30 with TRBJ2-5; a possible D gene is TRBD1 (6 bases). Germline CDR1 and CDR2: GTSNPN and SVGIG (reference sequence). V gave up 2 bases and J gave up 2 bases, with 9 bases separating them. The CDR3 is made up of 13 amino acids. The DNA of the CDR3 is TGTGCCTGGAGTTCCGACAGGCAAGAGACCCAGTACTTC. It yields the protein CAWSSDRQETQYF.